A single T cell receptor beta chain is shown here with its context. What antigen it recognizes has not been identified. Base qualities are not at hand, and no much larger clone is one base apart. This sample stems from a study of cytomegalovirus exposure and HLA in healthy donors (dated by TCRdb to between 2016 and 2019). Notes on the research overall: An earlier analysis of a few hundred of the donors reported 276 Gb of sequence data and 100 million to 120 million unique TCR beta sequences obtained from around 170 million T cells. The study used immunosequencing to profile the T cell repertoires of some 600 subjects and linked those repertoires to cytomegalovirus serostatus. In a later genetic analysis, genome-wide SNP genotypes for about 55% of the roughly 700 donors were used, and that subset was treated as a discovery cohort. Roughly 290 gigabases of sequencing data and roughly 80 million unique TCR sequences made up an early release that covered several hundred HLA-typed donors. The aim of the study was to test whether cataloging public T cell receptors could identify signatures of past pathogen exposure. Among 300 to 450 genotyped donors of the cohort, an average of around 240,000 unique TCR beta nucleotide sequences were sequenced per donor, roughly 20% of them non-productive. In an earlier analysis of 500 to 650 of the donors, high-throughput TCR beta sequencing was used to judge whether each TCR beta V gene segment behaved as functional or pseudogenic. Several DR-DQ haplotypes were handled as single units for association and clustering, since linkage in the cohort was strong. Donor age, sex, ethnicity and CMV serostatus were compiled together with the repertoire data. Typing coverage varied by locus: roughly 629-630 donors for A, B, C, DRB1 and DQB1; 522 for DQA1; around 610 for DPA1; 450 to 480 for DPB1. Of the approximately 400 genotyped donors, 80% to 90% were placed in the genetic ancestry cluster associated with self-reported Caucasian donors. In the later analysis, no new phenotypic data were used to find candidate immune exposures; instead, reliance was placed on TCR beta sequences and their occurrence across donors. HLA typing covered class I and class II loci at four-digit resolution. A later analysis re-examined previously published TCR beta repertoires from hundreds of donors and added high-resolution HLA genotyping to investigate patterns of TCR occurrence. The study combined high-throughput TCR immunosequencing, statistical association of individual TCRs with disease status, and machine learning to predict cytomegalovirus infection status. All discovery cohort repertoires had been generated on a single sequencing platform. Along with the approximately 620-subject first cohort, a separate validation cohort of over a hundred different subjects was used.

Overall results and qualifications from the work: A later analysis associated 17,000 or so TCR beta sequences with specific HLA alleles at a false discovery rate of 0.05. The earlier analysis of approximately 560 of the donors excluded approximately 15 rarely observed V segments, including chromosome 9 orphons, because counts were too low. A later analysis found that TCR association rates varied across HLA loci, with DRB1 alleles showing the most associated TCRs and HLA-C alleles the fewest. V-gene and J-gene trimming of TCR beta chains was associated with a missense DCLRE1C variant in a later genetic analysis, and the association was replicated in an independent cohort. In the study, about 150 TCR beta chains were listed as associated with cytomegalovirus. The classifier was reported to diagnose cytomegalovirus status with high specificity and sensitivity in both the original cohort and the validation cohort. Linkage disequilibrium might explain the correlated functional status among segregating V segments, but an unknown experimental factor could not be excluded. Across donors, most TCR sequences were observed very rarely, whereas some public TCRs were present in many individuals. In a later analysis, HLA-associated TCR beta chains were found to be more clonally expanded and to have lower generation probabilities than equally common non-associated chains. This cohort had only TCR beta chains sequenced, and the lack of alpha or paired-chain data limited which features could be detected. According to a later analysis, most CMV-associated TCR beta chains appeared to be HLA-restricted, and the HLA associations seemed to be driven largely by CMV exposure. Strong co-occurrence of HLA alleles, especially DR and DQ, made assigning TCR associations to individual alleles difficult. A further reported finding was that TCR beta sequences accurately predicted the HLA-A and HLA-B alleles for most subjects in the first cohort. CMV serostatus was the only immune exposure information available for the cohort. The presence/absence analyses assumed that sequencing depth was roughly uniform across donors, and that assumption may not be true. Three of the identified cytomegalovirus-associated TCR beta chains were confirmed in vitro to be specific for cytomegalovirus antigens. A later analysis reported that several top co-occurrence clusters appeared linked to parvovirus B19, influenza, CMV and Epstein-Barr virus. A later genetic analysis reported fewer N-insertions in productive TCRs among donors in an Asian-associated ancestry cluster than the roughly 700-donor mean. Because HLA typing was missing for some donors at each locus, association tests included only the typed subset. The authors suggested that the approach could potentially be extended to other disease states and immunological phenotypes. In an earlier analysis of fewer than 750 of the donors, most TCR beta V segments were observed in productive rearrangements about 90% or about 30% of the time, broadly matching IMGT annotations. The sequencing pipeline was judged likely to have produced a cluster of highly shared sequence variants as a technical artifact. Because the 87-base-pair reads could not distinguish some IMGT-functional V segments, including TRBV6-2 and TRBV6-3, those segments were excluded.

CDR1 and CDR2 are drawn from the germline V gene: MRHNA, SNTAGT. There are 18 amino acids in the CDR3, from cysteine to phenylalanine inclusive. The kept DNA is CDR3 alone, 54 bases in frame from the first base. Clipping removes 3 bases from V and 2 bases from J, with 12 as the unmatched junction base count. The cohort consisted of 650 to 700 healthy bone marrow donors. At the time of sampling, every cohort member was nominally healthy, though immune exposures that went unrecorded were likely present. The donor tested CMV seropositive, placing the donor among the roughly 300 seropositive members of the cohort. A peripheral blood sample was provided by each donor, and peripheral blood mononuclear cells were used for TCR beta sequencing. Genomic DNA extraction from the blood cell samples was performed with the Qiagen DNeasy Blood Extraction Kit. Libraries were constructed by the immunoSEQ multiplex PCR assay. The multiplex PCR relied on a mix of 60 forward primers for TCR Vbeta segments and 13 reverse primers for TCR Jbeta segments. Amplification of the CDR3 region of rearranged TCR beta genes was performed with a multiplex PCR assay on genomic DNA. On the Illumina HiSeq System, the amplified TCR beta libraries were sequenced as 87-base-pair reads. The authors processed their data as follows. Across the 600 to 700 repertoires, a later analysis counted tens of millions of unique TCR beta chains, approximately 12 million of which were shared by at least two donors. Raw reads were error-corrected and collapsed into unique sequences by a nearest-neighbor algorithm in which closely related sequences were merged to remove PCR and sequencing errors. To assign V, D and J gene segments, CDR3 sequences were aligned to IMGT reference sequences. For a sequence to be retained, a match of at least six nucleotides to both a V gene segment and a J gene segment was required. Rearrangements were classified as productive when the CDR3 lacked stop codons and remained in frame with V and J, and all other rearrangements were classified as non-productive. Following IMGT convention, CDR3 was defined as the stretch from the second conserved V-encoded cysteine up to the conserved J-encoded phenylalanine. The earlier analysis of 587 of the donors excluded sequences that lacked an unambiguous match to a single V gene segment. An earlier analysis of fewer than 750 of the donors called V segments functional above 56.7% productive rearrangements and segregating when the between-donor standard deviation exceeded 5%. A statistical classification framework was built for diagnosing cytomegalovirus status from the catalog of TCR beta chain sequences. In a later analysis, TCR nucleotide sequences were compared against IMGT/GENE-DB human TR gene sequences so that V and J genes could be assigned. In a later analysis, CDR3 sequences and most-parsimonious VDJ recombination scenarios were assigned using the TCRdist pipeline. A later analysis defined each TCR beta chain by its CDR3 amino acid sequence plus V-gene family, and excluded reads lacking a unique V-gene family. To address suspected cross-contamination and a sequencing artifact, a later analysis removed roughly 580 highly shared, low-generation-probability nucleotide sequences. A later analysis calculated a clonal expansion index for each public chain from normalized within-repertoire ranks of inferred template counts. In a later analysis, generation probabilities were computed with a VDJ recombination model fitted to out-of-frame rearrangements, and the resulting probabilities were checked against IGoR. Hypergeometric tests were used in a later analysis to score TCR-TCR, TCR-HLA and TCR-CMV co-occurrence, with a repertoire-size bias correction applied to the TCR pairs. In a later analysis, false discovery rates were estimated by permuting HLA or CMV assignments 20 times. In a later analysis, co-occurring TCRs were grouped using DBSCAN, with TCRdist sequence similarity added in when clustering inside HLA-allele-positive subsets. Repertoires with fewer than 30,000 or more than 120,000 public chains were left out of co-occurrence clustering, as were five repertoires with anomalous nucleotide sharing. TCRdb stores this immuneACCESS table with in-frame sequences only. Part of the clones is absent; in the studies checked, under half of the shortfall reflects unresolved V genes, and no reason is known for the rest. For V, J and clone size, that table is used; D and trimming come from the DNA. This sample is represented by about 140,000 clones; more than 70% of them were singletons. The ten largest clonotypes hold roughly 1.3% of the sample.

The sequenced material came from PBMCs. In this chain, TRBV6-4 is recombined with TRBJ2-3; TRBD2 fits 9 bases in the junction. The sequence came from a male donor in good health and CMV-seropositive. The nucleotide sequence is TGTGCCAGCAGTGAGGGCGTAGCGGGGGATCACTACACAGATACGCAGTATTTT. This sequence encodes CASSEGVAGDHYTDTQYF.